This T cell receptor (beta chain) was profiled in a study of T cell repertoires in cytomegalovirus infection (dated by TCRdb to the late 2010s). Study-level background: Recently identified HLA-C-restricted CMV epitopes, whose presentation resists viral immunomodulation, were targeted by peptide stimulations together with well-studied HLA-B-restricted epitopes. Because public TCR beta signatures pointed to carriage of CMV infection together with the matching HLA type, the HLA type of each donor mattered for the analysis.

The treatment or condition label corresponds to: in vitro stimulation with specific CMV peptide epitopes to enrich CMV-specific T cells. Trimming accounts for 6 bases at V and 4 bases at J, while the number of junction bases matched to no gene is 14. Based on the germline V gene, the CDR1 and CDR2 sequences are MNHNS and SASEGT. The CDR3, from cysteine to valine, totals 16 residues. Only CDR3 DNA remains: 48 bases, in frame from the first base. The instrument was an Illumina HiSeq 1500. TCRdb itself trimmed the public reads at Q25 with fastp, ran MiXCR and retained productive beta chains. Rows with one shared CDR3 protein collapse into an entry with the most common genes and DNA. The sample table contains some 920,000 distinct CDR3 sequences; only one count was recorded for 31% of them. Around an eighth of the sample is taken by the ten largest. Findings and caveats that apply to the study as a whole: The ex vivo response was dominated by HLA-C-restricted CMV-specific TCR beta clonotypes, which also provided the single most frequent clonotype in two of eight donors. In both this cohort and an independent cohort of some 350 donors, the cumulative frequency of public TCR beta family members distinguished carriers of CMV infection plus the relevant HLA type.

Note on this clonotype: Its antigen remains unidentified. Within one base of it there is no much larger clone, and no base qualities were kept.

This clonotype originated in a human donor in good health (CMV status not recorded). Some clones in this sample may be carry-over from other donors' samples. The receptor chain draws on TRBV6-1 and TRBJ2-7, and TRBD1 matches 8 of the central bases. The material sequenced was cultured CD8+ T cells from PBMCs, taken from culture after CMV antigen stimulation. The CDR3 protein: CASRTRSGTGQYEQYV. The bases read TGTGCCAGCAGGACAAGGTCCGGGACAGGTCAGTACGAGCAGTACGTC.